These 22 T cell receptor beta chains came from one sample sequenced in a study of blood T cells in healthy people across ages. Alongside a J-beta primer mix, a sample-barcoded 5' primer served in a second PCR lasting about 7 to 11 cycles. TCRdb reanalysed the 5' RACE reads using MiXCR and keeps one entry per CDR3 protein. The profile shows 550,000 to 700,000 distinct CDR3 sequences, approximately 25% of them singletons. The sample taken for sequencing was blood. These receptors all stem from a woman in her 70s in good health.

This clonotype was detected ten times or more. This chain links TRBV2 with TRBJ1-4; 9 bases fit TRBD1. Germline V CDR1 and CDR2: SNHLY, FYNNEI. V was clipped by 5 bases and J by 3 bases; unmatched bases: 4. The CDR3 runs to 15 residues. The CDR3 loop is CASSQDRGANEKLFF. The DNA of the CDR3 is TGTGCCAGCAGTCAGGACAGGGGCGCTAATGAAAAACTGTTTTTT.

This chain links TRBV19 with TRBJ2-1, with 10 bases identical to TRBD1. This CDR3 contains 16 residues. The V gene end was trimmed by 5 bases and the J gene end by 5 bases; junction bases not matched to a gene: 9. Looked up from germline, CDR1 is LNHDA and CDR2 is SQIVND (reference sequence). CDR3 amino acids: CASSPQTGGRNNEQFF. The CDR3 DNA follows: TGTGCCAGTAGTCCCCAGACAGGGGGCAGGAACAATGAGCAGTTCTTC.

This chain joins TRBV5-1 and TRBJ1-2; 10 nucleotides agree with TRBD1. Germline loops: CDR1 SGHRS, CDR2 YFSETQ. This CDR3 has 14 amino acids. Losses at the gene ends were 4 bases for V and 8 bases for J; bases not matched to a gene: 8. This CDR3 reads CASSVTGGSGGYTF. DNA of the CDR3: TGCGCCAGCAGCGTGACAGGGGGCTCGGGAGGCTACACCTTC.

CDR3 residues: CASIRTGNTEAFF. For the CDR3, the DNA is TGTGCCAGCATAAGGACAGGGAACACTGAAGCTTTCTTT. This sequence joins TRBV28 and TRBJ1-1, with 7 bases identical to TRBD1. CDR3 length: 13 residues. Germline V gene data show CDR1 as MDHEN and CDR2 as SYDVKM. With V trimmed by 7 bases and J by 1 base, 3 bases remained unmatched.

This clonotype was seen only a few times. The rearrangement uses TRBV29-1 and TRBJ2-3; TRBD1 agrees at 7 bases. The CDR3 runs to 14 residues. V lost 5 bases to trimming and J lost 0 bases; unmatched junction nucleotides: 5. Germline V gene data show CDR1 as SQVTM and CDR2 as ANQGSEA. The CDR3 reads CSVLIQGSTDTQYF. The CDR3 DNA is TGCAGCGTTCTAATACAGGGGAGCACAGATACGCAGTATTTT.

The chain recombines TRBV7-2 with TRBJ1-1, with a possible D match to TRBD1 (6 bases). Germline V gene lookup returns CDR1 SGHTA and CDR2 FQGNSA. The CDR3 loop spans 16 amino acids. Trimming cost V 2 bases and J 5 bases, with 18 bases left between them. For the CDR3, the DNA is TGTGCCAGCAGCTTAAAAGGCTCCCTAAGGGGGACTGAAGCTTTCTTT. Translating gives CASSLKGSLRGTEAFF.

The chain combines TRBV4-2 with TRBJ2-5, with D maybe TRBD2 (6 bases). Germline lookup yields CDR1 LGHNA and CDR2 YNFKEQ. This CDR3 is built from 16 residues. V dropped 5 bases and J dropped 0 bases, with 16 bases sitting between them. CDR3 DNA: TGTGCCAGCAGCTCACGGGGAGGCGGGGACCAAGAGACCCAGTACTTC. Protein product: CASSSRGGGDQETQYF.

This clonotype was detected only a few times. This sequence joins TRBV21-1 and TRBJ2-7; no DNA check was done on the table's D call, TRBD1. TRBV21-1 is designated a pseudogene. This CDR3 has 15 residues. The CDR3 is CASSQGCPPAHEQYF. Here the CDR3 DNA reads TGTGCCAGCAGCCAGGGTTGCCCACCTGCCCACGAGCAGTACTTC.

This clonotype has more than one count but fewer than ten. CDR3 in DNA: TGCAGTGCGAGGCTTTTAACGGGAAAGCGCAGCATTCAGTACTTC. Protein sequence: CSARLLTGKRSIQYF. The rearrangement joins TRBV20-1 to TRBJ2-4; D is perhaps TRBD2 (5 bases). The CDR3 runs to 15 residues. The germline gives CDR1 DFQATT, CDR2 SNEGSKA (reference sequence). The V end was cut by 6 bases, the J end by 9 bases, with 24 bases between.

The CDR3: CASSLVANLGAGELFF. CDR3 DNA sequence: TGCGCCAGCAGCTTGGTTGCTAATCTCGGCGCCGGGGAGCTGTTTTTT. The chain joins TRBV5-1 to TRBJ2-2, with no clear D. Germline V gene sequence: CDR1 SGHRS, CDR2 YFSETQ. There are 16 residues in the CDR3. V gave up 0 bases and J gave up 6 bases, with 15 bases separating them. Together with reference TRBV5-1 and TRBJ2-2, the CDR3 gives the full variable domain: KAGVTQTPRYLIKTRGQQVTLSCSPISGHRSVSWYQQTPGQGLQFLFEYFSETQRNKGNFPGRFSGRQFSNSRSEMNVSTLELGDSALYLCASSLVANLGAGELFFGEGSRLTVL.

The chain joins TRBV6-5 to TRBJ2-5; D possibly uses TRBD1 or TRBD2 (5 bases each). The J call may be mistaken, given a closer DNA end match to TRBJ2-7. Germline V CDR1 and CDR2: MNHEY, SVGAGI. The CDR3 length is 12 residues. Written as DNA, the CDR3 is TGTGCCAGCAGGGACCGGGACGCCGAGCAGTACTTC. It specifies CASRDRDAEQYF.

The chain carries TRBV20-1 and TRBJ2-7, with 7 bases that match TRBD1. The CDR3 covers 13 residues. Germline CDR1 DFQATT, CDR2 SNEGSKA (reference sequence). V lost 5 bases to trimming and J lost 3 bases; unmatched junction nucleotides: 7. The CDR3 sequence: CSAQTGQYYEQYF. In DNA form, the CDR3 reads TGCAGTGCTCAAACGGGACAGTACTACGAGCAGTACTTC.

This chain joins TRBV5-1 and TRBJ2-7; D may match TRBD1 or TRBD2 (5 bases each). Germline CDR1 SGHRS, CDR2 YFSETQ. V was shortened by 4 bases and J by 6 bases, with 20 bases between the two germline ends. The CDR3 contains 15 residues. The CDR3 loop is CASSPRTTEVGEQYF. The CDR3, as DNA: TGCGCCAGCAGCCCGAGGACAACGGAGGTCGGCGAGCAGTACTTC.

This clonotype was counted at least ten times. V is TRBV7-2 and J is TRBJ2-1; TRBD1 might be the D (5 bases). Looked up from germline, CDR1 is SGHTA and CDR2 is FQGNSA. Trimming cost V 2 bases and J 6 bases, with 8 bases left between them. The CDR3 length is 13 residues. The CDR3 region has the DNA TGTGCCAGCAGCTTAAGCGACAGCAATGAGCAGTTCTTC. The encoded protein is CASSLSDSNEQFF.

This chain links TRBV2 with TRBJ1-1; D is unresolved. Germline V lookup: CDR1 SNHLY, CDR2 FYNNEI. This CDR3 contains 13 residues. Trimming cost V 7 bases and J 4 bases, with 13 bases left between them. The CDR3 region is CASKFVSSTEAFF. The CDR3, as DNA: TGTGCCAGCAAGTTTGTCAGTAGCACTGAAGCTTTCTTT.

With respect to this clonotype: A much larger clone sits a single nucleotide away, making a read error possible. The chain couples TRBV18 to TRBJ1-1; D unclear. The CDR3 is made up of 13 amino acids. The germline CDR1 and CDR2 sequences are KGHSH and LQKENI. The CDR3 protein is CAGSPTRDTEAFF. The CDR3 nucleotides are TGTGCCGGCTCACCCACAAGAGACACTGAAGCTTTCTTT. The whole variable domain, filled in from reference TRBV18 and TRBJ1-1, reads NAGVMQNPRHLVRRRGQEARLRCSPMKGHSHVYWYRQLPEEGLKFMVYLQKENIIDESGMPKERFSAEFPKEGPSILRIQQVVRGDSAAYFCAGSPTRDTEAFFGQGTRLTVV.

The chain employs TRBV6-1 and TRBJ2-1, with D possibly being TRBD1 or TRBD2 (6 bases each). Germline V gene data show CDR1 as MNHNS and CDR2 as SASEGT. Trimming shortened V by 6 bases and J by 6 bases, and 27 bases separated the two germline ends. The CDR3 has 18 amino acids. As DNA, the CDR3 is TGTGCCAGCAGGGGGGGAACCAGGGGCCCTATCTTCTCCAATGAGCAGTTCTTC. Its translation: CASRGGTRGPIFSNEQFF.

The CDR3 sequence: CASSPLSSGSSYEQYF. In DNA, the CDR3 is TGCGCCAGCAGCCCGCTATCTAGCGGGAGCTCCTACGAGCAGTACTTC. The V call is TRBV5-1, the J call TRBJ2-7; 10 positions match TRBD2. The germline V gene has CDR1 SGHRS and CDR2 YFSETQ. The CDR3 totals 16 residues. Trimming at V came to 4 bases and at J to 0 bases, leaving 7 bases not matched to a gene.

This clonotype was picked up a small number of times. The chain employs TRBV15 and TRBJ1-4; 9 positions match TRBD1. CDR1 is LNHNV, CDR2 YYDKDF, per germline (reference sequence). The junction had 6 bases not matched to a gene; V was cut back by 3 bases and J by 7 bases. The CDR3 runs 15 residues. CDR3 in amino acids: CATSSTQGAFEKLFF. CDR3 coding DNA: TGTGCCACCAGCAGTACACAGGGGGCGTTTGAAAAACTGTTTTTT.

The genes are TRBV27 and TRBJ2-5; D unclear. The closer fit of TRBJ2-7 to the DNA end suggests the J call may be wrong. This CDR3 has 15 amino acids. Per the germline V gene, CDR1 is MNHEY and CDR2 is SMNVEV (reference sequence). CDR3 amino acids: CASSPQGPTYYEQYF. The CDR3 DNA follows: TGTGCCAGCAGCCCCCAAGGCCCTACATACTACGAGCAGTACTTC.

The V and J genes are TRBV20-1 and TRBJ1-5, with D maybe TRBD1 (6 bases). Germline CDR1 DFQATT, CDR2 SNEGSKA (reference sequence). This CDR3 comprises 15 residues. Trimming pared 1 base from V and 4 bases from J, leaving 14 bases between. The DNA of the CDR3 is TGCAGTGCTAGAGTCGGGGGGGCTCGGAATCAGCCCCAGCATTTT. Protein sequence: CSARVGGARNQPQHF.

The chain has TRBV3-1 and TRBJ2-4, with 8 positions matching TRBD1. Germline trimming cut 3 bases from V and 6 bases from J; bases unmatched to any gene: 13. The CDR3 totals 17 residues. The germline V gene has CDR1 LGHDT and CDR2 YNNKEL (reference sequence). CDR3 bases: TGTGCCAGCAGCCAGGCTAGGACAGGGTTGGATAGAAACATTCAGTACTTC. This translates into CASSQARTGLDRNIQYF.